Included here is one T cell receptor beta chain sequence, with context. From the germline J gene comes the end of the CDR3, since the read stops 3 residues before it. Other DNA sequences within the sample encode an identical CDR3. Profiling relied on immunoSEQ multiplex PCR, and the TCRdb table lists in-frame clones only, not all of them. Across about 30,000 clones, the top ten clones capture roughly 4% of the sample. The source of the sample is a study of T cells in women clearing cervical HPV infection. Germline-derived CDR1 and CDR2 are SGHDT and YYEEEE. V was shortened by 4 bases and J by 2 bases, with 13 bases between the two germline ends. The CDR3 sequence is 14 residues long.

The sample comprised blood buffy coat. This TCR derives from a woman aged 18-70 years with a cervical HPV16 infection that either progressed to CIN3+ or cleared (not recorded which). The V and J genes are TRBV5-6 and TRBJ2-7, with D tentatively TRBD2 (6 bases). This CDR3 is CASSPPGLAYEQYF. CDR3 DNA (partial): TGTGCCAGCAGCCCTCCGGGACTCGCCTACGAG.